Presented here are 26 T cell receptor beta chains from one specimen sequenced in a study of T cell clonotyping in hematopoietic cell transplantation. Sample time point: recipient sample about 28 days before transplant, after cytoreduction. Generated by immunoSEQ multiplex PCR, the TCRdb table keeps only in-frame clones and is missing some. The sample shows about 21,000 clones, 85% to 90% of them seen only once. The sequences come from peripheral blood mononuclear cells, collected before stem cell transplant. The receptor set was obtained from a man between 18 and 35 years old with biphenotypic leukemia. Some clones in this sample may be carry-over from other donors' samples.

V is TRBV11-1 and J is TRBJ1-3; 10 bases align to TRBD1. V shed 2 bases and J 4 bases; nucleotides not matched to a gene: 5. This CDR3 is built from 16 residues. CDR1 and CDR2 (germline): SGHAT, FQDESV (reference sequence). CDR3 bases: TGTGCCAGCAGCTTATCGACAGGGGGCCTCGGAAACACCATATATTTT. Translated, it gives CASSLSTGGLGNTIYF.

About this clone: This specimen includes other DNA sequences encoding the same CDR3. The chain combines TRBV5-1 with TRBJ2-7; D is possibly TRBD2 (6 bases). Deletions cut 0 bases from V and 3 bases from J, with 13 bases between. The CDR3 spans 15 residues. Germline values: CDR1 SGHRS, CDR2 YFSETQ. CDR3 amino acids: CASSLASGGNYEQYF. CDR3 sequence (DNA): TGCGCCAGCAGCTTGGCTAGTGGCGGGAACTACGAGCAGTACTTC.

DNA for the CDR3: TGCGCCAGCAGCCAAGATAGGGGCGGGAGGGCCTCCTACAATGAGCAGTTCTTC. Translated: CASSQDRGGRASYNEQFF. The chain is built from TRBV4-3 and TRBJ2-1; TRBD2 matches at 9 bases. V lost 0 bases and J lost 0; bases outside the gene matches: 6. The length of the CDR3 is 18 residues. Germline values: CDR1 LGHNA, CDR2 YSLEER.

CDR3 residues: CASRASDRNYGYTF. CDR3 coding DNA: TGTGCCAGTAGGGCAAGCGATAGAAACTATGGCTACACCTTC. The rearrangement links TRBV19 to TRBJ1-2; D uncertain. The germline CDR1 and CDR2 sequences are LNHDA and SQIVND (reference sequence). The CDR3 runs 14 residues. V was clipped by 6 bases and J by 2 bases, with 13 bases between them.

This chain links TRBV30 with TRBJ2-3; TRBD2 matches 14 bases. Germline CDR1 GTSNPN, CDR2 SVGIG (reference sequence). J gave up 4 bases and V 1 base, and 4 bases lay outside the gene matches. The CDR3 has 16 amino acids. The CDR3 nucleotides read TGTGCCTGGAGTGATACGGGACTAGCGGGAGCAGATACGCAGTATTTT. It encodes CAWSDTGLAGADTQYF.

CDR3 amino acids: CASSPLLAGASGANVLTF. For the CDR3, the DNA is TGTGCCAGTAGCCCCTTACTAGCGGGAGCATCTGGGGCCAACGTCCTGACTTTC. The V gene is TRBV19, the J gene TRBJ2-6, with 11 bases lining up with TRBD2. This CDR3 comprises 18 residues. V dropped 6 bases and J dropped 1; count of bases not matched to a gene: 8. CDR1 LNHDA and CDR2 SQIVND come from the germline V gene (reference sequence). Together with reference TRBV19 and TRBJ2-6, the CDR3 gives the full variable domain: DGGITQSPKYLFRKEGQNVTLSCEQNLNHDAMYWYRQDPGQGLRLIYYSQIVNDFQKGDIAEGYSVSREKKESFPLTVTSAQKNPTAFYLCASSPLLAGASGANVLTFGAGSRLTVL.

The CDR3 reads CASSQVGGTSNQPQHF. In nucleotides, the CDR3 is TGCGCCAGCAGCCAAGTTGGCGGCACTAGCAATCAGCCCCAGCATTTT. V is TRBV4-1 and J is TRBJ1-5; D ambiguous. Looked up from germline, CDR1 is MGHRA and CDR2 is YSYEKL. Between the trimmed V and J ends, which lost 1 base and 0 bases, there was a span of 10 bases. The CDR3 runs 16 residues.

This sequence joins TRBV7-2 and TRBJ1-5; 9 bases line up with TRBD1. After removal of 6 bases from V and 7 bases from J, the junction contained 10 bases not matched to a gene. Germline assignment: CDR1 SGHTA and CDR2 FQGNSA. The CDR3 sequence is 15 residues long. The DNA of the CDR3 is TGTGCCAGCAGTGGGACAGGGTCCTTAGTGCAGCCCCAGCATTTT. Residues: CASSGTGSLVQPQHF. The entire variable domain, with the rest obtained from reference TRBV7-2 and TRBJ1-5, is as follows: GAGVSQSPSNKVTEKGKDVELRCDPISGHTALYWYRQSLGQGLEFLIYFQGNSAPDKSGLPSDRFSAERTGGSVSTLTIQRTQQEDSAVYLCASSGTGSLVQPQHFGDGTRLSIL.

The CDR3 DNA follows: TGTGCCAGCAGTCCCAGACAGGGGACCAGTTCACTGTTTTTT. This encodes CASSPRQGTSSLFF. This rearrangement joins TRBV6-5 to TRBJ1-4, with 8 nucleotides matching TRBD1. The CDR3 length is 14 residues. Germline V lookup: CDR1 MNHEY, CDR2 SVGAGI. Trimming cost V 5 bases and J 13 bases; bases outside gene matches: 12.

The chain links TRBV27 to TRBJ1-5; D may be TRBD1 (5 bases). Looked up from germline, CDR1 is MNHEY and CDR2 is SMNVEV (reference sequence). This CDR3 region has 13 residues. V lost 1 base and J lost 7, with 8 bases in between. The CDR3 loop is CASSLFGGQPQHF. The DNA for the CDR3 is TGTGCCAGCAGTTTATTCGGGGGGCAGCCCCAGCATTTT.

V and J are TRBV5-1 and TRBJ2-5; tentative D call: TRBD1 (6 bases). V dropped 4 bases and J dropped 4 bases, with 20 bases sitting between them. Germline lookup yields CDR1 SGHRS and CDR2 YFSETQ. This CDR3 comprises 16 residues. The CDR3 region has the DNA TGCGCCAGCAGCGTGGGGGCTAGCACCGGAGGAGAGACCCAGTACTTC. It codes for CASSVGASTGGETQYF.

The V gene is TRBV19, the J gene TRBJ2-7; no reliable D call. Germline lookup yields CDR1 LNHDA and CDR2 SQIVND (reference sequence). V was trimmed by 6 bases and J by 1 base, leaving 10 bases between them. The CDR3 loop spans 13 amino acids. CDR3 sequence reads: CASSLQISYEQYF. CDR3 DNA: TGTGCCAGTAGCCTCCAAATATCCTACGAGCAGTACTTC.

The chain has TRBV7-2 and TRBJ2-7; D not certain. V was clipped by 5 bases and J by 5 bases, with 13 bases between them. From germline, CDR1 is SGHTA and CDR2 FQGNSA. The CDR3 runs to 13 residues. The CDR3 DNA reads TGTGCCAGCAGCCAGATGGACGGAAACGAGCAGTACTTC. This gives the protein CASSQMDGNEQYF. The variable domain in full, with the rest retrieved from reference TRBV7-2 and TRBJ2-7, is GAGVSQSPSNKVTEKGKDVELRCDPISGHTALYWYRQSLGQGLEFLIYFQGNSAPDKSGLPSDRFSAERTGGSVSTLTIQRTQQEDSAVYLCASSQMDGNEQYFGPGTRLTVT.

The chain uses TRBV5-4 and TRBJ2-5, with D hard to call. V gave up 3 bases and J gave up 4 bases, with 7 bases separating them. The CDR3 spans 12 residues. CDR1 SGHNT and CDR2 YYREEE come from the germline V gene (reference sequence). The chain's CDR3 is CASSSTAETQYF. CDR3 DNA: TGTGCCAGCAGCTCCACGGCAGAGACCCAGTACTTC.

This clone came up once. The chain joins TRBV19 to TRBJ1-1; D uncertain. CDR3 length: 14 residues. V was trimmed by 2 bases and J by 4 bases, leaving 11 bases between them. The germline V gene encodes CDR1 LNHDA and CDR2 SQIVND (reference sequence). The CDR3, as DNA: TGTGCCAGTAGTATACGGGAGGTGGGCACTGAAGCTTTCTTT. Its protein is CASSIREVGTEAFF.

The chain links TRBV27 to TRBJ2-1, with TRBD1 matching 7 bases. The trim removed 11 bases at V and 14 bases at J, leaving 15 bases unmatched. CDR3 size: 12 residues. CDR1 is MNHEY and CDR2 is SMNVEV in the germline V gene (reference sequence). The CDR3 coding sequence is TGTGCCTGCCGATCTTCTGGGCAGGGGGAGTTCTTC. It codes for CACRSSGQGEFF.

The DNA of the CDR3 is TGTGCCAGCAGTTACAGGGGGTCGCGCGGGGAGCTGTTTTTT. Translated, it gives CASSYRGSRGELFF. This chain connects TRBV6-5 to TRBJ2-2; possibly TRBD1 for D (6 bases). The ends were cut back, 2 bases at V and 7 bases at J, with 11 bases in the middle. Germline CDR1 is MNHEY and CDR2 is SVGAGI. The CDR3 contains 14 residues.

The gene calls are TRBV7-8 and TRBJ2-1; D call uncertain. Trimming removed 5 bases from V and 7 bases from J, with 15 bases in between. The CDR3 loop spans 14 amino acids. Germline-derived CDR1 and CDR2 are SGHVS and FQNEAQ. The CDR3 reads CASSQQNKANEQFF. The CDR3 nucleotides are TGTGCCAGCAGCCAGCAAAATAAAGCGAATGAGCAGTTCTTC.

The V call is TRBV12-5, the J call TRBJ1-2, with D uncertain. V was pared by 6 bases and J by 8 bases, with 19 bases between. This CDR3 region has 14 residues. Germline CDR1 reads LGHNT; CDR2 reads FRNRAP. The CDR3 region has the DNA TGTGCTAGTGGCCAACCCACCAGGCACCCAGGCTACACCTTC. This gives the protein CASGQPTRHPGYTF.

This rearrangement joins TRBV4-3 to TRBJ1-1, with D unclear. Trimming pared 1 base from V and 9 bases from J, leaving 12 bases between. CDR3 length equals 13 residues. Germline V CDR1 and CDR2: LGHNA, YSLEER. The DNA of the CDR3 is TGCGCCAGCAGCCAAGGAATGGGGTCCCAAGCTTTCTTT. Amino acid sequence: CASSQGMGSQAFF.

The genes are TRBV9 and TRBJ2-3; D remains ambiguous. Trimming removed 2 bases at V and 0 bases at J, with 10 bases between. Germline V gene lookup returns CDR1 SGDLS and CDR2 YYNGEE. This CDR3 comprises 15 residues. The CDR3 region is CASSVASTSTDTQYF. The DNA for the CDR3 is TGTGCCAGCAGCGTGGCGTCTACTAGCACAGATACGCAGTATTTT.

The genes are TRBV6-5 and TRBJ1-3, with 8 bases identical to TRBD1. This CDR3 region has 15 residues. The germline gives CDR1 MNHEY, CDR2 SVGAGI. J was trimmed by 4 bases and V by 6 bases; bases with no gene match: 8. CDR3 loop: CASRRQGMGGNTIYF. CDR3 coding DNA: TGTGCCAGCAGGCGACAGGGGATGGGGGGAAACACCATATATTTT.

Points on this clone: Its ends do not fully match the called genes, so a read error is possible. The rearrangement joins TRBV19 to TRBJ2-5, with D perhaps matching TRBD1 (7 bases). The CDR3 extends over 17 amino acids. Germline-derived CDR1 and CDR2 are LNHDA and SQIVND (reference sequence). CDR3 sequence: CASSIATRGDLQKTQYF. The CDR3 DNA sequence: TGTGCCAGTAGTATAGCAACCAGGGGGGACCTCCAAAAGACCCAGTACTTC.

The CDR3 reads CASSADRGPIWFF. CDR3 coding DNA: TGTGCCAGCAGTGCGGACAGGGGGCCGATTTGGTTCTTC. The gene calls are TRBV2 and TRBJ2-1; 11 nucleotides line up with TRBD1. In germline, CDR1 is SNHLY, CDR2 FYNNEI. J lost 15 bases, V lost 4 bases, and 8 bases had no gene match. The CDR3 sequence is 13 residues long.

The chain uses TRBV6-1 and TRBJ2-7; possibly TRBD1 or TRBD2 for D (5 bases each). Between the trimmed V and J ends, which lost 4 bases and 4 bases, there was a span of 23 bases. There are 17 residues in the CDR3. CDR1 and CDR2 from the germline V gene are MNHNS and SASEGT. CDR3 residues: CASSAMIGTDTRYEQYF. CDR3 nucleotides: TGTGCCAGCAGTGCAATGATCGGGACCGATACAAGATACGAGCAGTACTTC.

V gene TRBV4-1 combines with J gene TRBJ1-1; the D gene is possibly TRBD1 (6 bases). V lost 2 bases to trimming and J lost 5 bases, with 6 bases between them. The CDR3 covers 12 residues. Germline V gene lookup returns CDR1 MGHRA and CDR2 YSYEKL. The CDR3 here is CASSQRGTEAFF. The CDR3 region has the DNA TGCGCCAGCAGCCAAAGGGGGACTGAAGCTTTCTTT.